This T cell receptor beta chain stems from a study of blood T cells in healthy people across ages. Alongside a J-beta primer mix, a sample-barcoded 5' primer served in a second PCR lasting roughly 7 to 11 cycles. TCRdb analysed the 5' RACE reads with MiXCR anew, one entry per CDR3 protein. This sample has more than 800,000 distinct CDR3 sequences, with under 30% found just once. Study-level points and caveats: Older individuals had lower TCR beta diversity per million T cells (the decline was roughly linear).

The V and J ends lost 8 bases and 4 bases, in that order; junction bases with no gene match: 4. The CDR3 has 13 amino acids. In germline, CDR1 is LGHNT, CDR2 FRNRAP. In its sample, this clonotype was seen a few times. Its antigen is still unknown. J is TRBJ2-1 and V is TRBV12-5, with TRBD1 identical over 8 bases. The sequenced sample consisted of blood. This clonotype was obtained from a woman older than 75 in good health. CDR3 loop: CASKGTGYNEQFF. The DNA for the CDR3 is TGTGCTAGTAAGGGGACAGGTTACAATGAGCAGTTCTTC.